This T cell receptor beta chain stems from a study of type 1 and type 2 diabetes patients. Study details: Participants included type 1 and type 2 diabetes patients plus nondiabetic controls. From PBMCs, CD4+ and CD8+ T cells were isolated by magnetic microbeads. Overall study results and limits: Type 2 diabetes repertoires were more diverse than type 1 diabetes repertoires.

Each diabetic donor fulfilled classification criteria for either type 1 or type 2. Amplification started from genomic DNA. Amplification of the beta chain CDR3 used 30 forward and 13 reverse multiplex primers. In TCRdb, the multiplex PCR reads were re-called with MiXCR into one record per CDR3 protein. The profile shows under 300,000 distinct CDR3 sequences, over 45% of them singletons. With V trimmed by 2 bases and J by 2 bases, 12 bases remained unmatched. This CDR3 contains 16 residues. Looked up from germline, CDR1 is GTSNPN and CDR2 is SVGIG (reference sequence). Of note for this clonotype: Antigen specificity is unknown.

The rearrangement uses TRBV30 and TRBJ2-7, with TRBD2 matching over 7 bases. This receptor was obtained from a man younger than 35 with type 2 diabetes. Sequenced input: peripheral blood mononuclear cells (PBMCs). The CDR3 DNA reads as TGTGCCTGGAGTACCATTACGACTAGCATTACCTACGAGCAGTACTTC. This codes for CAWSTITTSITYEQYF.